The entry below gives a single T cell receptor beta chain sequence along with its context. Its antigen is not identified. The assay was immunoSEQ multiplex PCR, and TCRdb's table has in-frame clones only and misses some. The table shows some 90,000 clones, with 88% occurring only once. The data originate from a study of T cell responses to AZD1222 COVID-19 vaccine. Study results and limitations: White British people made up most donors, females outnumbered males, and clonal diversity was possibly underestimated.

CDR1 MNHEY and CDR2 SMNVEV come from the germline V gene (reference sequence). With 3 bases removed from V and 0 bases from J, the gap between germline ends came to 12 bases. This CDR3 spans 15 amino acids. The sequence derives from an adult in good health. The chain carries TRBV27 and TRBJ2-7; the D is unclear. The sequenced sample was peripheral blood, obtained on day 0 of AZD1222 vaccination. Written as DNA, the CDR3 is TGTGCCAGCAGTTTTCTGGTCTCAACCTCCTACGAGCAGTACTTC. Protein product: CASSFLVSTSYEQYF.